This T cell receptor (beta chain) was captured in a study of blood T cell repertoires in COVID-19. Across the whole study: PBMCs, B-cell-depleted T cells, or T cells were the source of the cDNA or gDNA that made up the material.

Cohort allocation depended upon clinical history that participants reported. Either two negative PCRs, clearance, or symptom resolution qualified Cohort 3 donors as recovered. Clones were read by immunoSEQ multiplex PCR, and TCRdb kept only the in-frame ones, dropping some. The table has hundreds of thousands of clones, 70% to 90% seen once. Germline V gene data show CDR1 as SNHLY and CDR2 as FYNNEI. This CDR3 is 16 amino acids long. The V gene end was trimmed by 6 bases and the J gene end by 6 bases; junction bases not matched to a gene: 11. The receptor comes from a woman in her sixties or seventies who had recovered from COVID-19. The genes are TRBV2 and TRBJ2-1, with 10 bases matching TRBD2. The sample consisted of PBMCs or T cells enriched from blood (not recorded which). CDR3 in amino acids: CASRSGLAGGINEQFF. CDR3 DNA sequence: TGTGCCAGCAGGAGTGGGTTAGCGGGGGGAATCAATGAGCAGTTCTTC.